This T cell receptor beta chain was recorded in a study of T-cell memory formation after mild COVID-19. General observations from the study: Memory cells collected pre-infection included some clones that later responded, suggesting cross-reactive memory joined.

About this clonotype: Its antigen is not known.

Each CDR3 protein is one row after TCRdb ran MiXCR on the 5' RACE reads. The sample holds about 190,000 distinct CDR3 sequences, about 27% seen once. Source material: PBMCs or a T cell subset sorted from them (not recorded which). The clonotype originates from an adult woman who had mild COVID-19 (a few samples of this study predate the infection). Cell type and time point are not known.

As DNA, the CDR3 is TGTGCCAGCAGTCCCAGGGGGCGTAACTATGGCTACACCTTC. It codes for CASSPRGRNYGYTF. V usage is TRBV27 and J usage is TRBJ1-2; 8 nucleotides match TRBD1. The CDR3 is made up of 14 amino acids. Losses at the gene ends were 5 bases for V and 1 base for J; bases not matched to a gene: 3. Germline CDR1 reads MNHEY; CDR2 reads SMNVEV (reference sequence).